This T cell receptor (beta chain) appears in the sequencing data of a study of blood T cells in healthy people across ages (dated by TCRdb to between 2015 and 2016). The study in broad terms: Template switching captured roughly one uniquely barcoded TCR beta cDNA molecule per two T cells in model experiments. Age-related changes in TCR beta repertoire diversity were measured in the study by deep sequencing normalized with unique cDNA molecular identifiers. Four age groups were formed from the donors: young (average about 17 years), middle-aged (just under 40), aged (over 55) and long-lived (about 75). To avoid experimental bias, donors of different ages were randomly spread across the sequencing lanes. Using the same blood draw, the study looked at two additional independent replicas of 1 million unique cDNA reads for two donors, one aged 18 to 29 and the other aged 80 or older.

Paper-wide results and their limitations: There was a strong correlation between observed TCR beta diversity and the percentage of naive T cells measured by flow cytometry. Compared with the aged group, the long-lived group had more naive CD4+ T cells, fewer expanded clones and increased TCR diversity, a pattern suggesting age selection. Estimates of total diversity from one million sequenced T cells were regarded as lower bounds and underestimates. As age increased, observed TCR beta diversity per million T cells dropped in a roughly linear way, and a significant reduction was already evident by age 40. Because profiling used bulk unsorted PBMCs, naive and antigen-experienced compartments could not be compared conclusively. Donor CMV infection status was unknown, potentially confounding age-related changes in expanded clonotypes.

Library preparation employed 5' RACE. Sequencing relied on an Illumina HiSeq 2500. A second PCR of about 6 to 12 cycles was performed with a sample-barcoded 5' primer and a J-beta primer mix. A template-switch 5' adaptor carrying 12 random nucleotides introduced a unique molecular identifier onto each TCR beta cDNA molecule. Each sample yielded at least 3 million CDR3-containing paired-end reads. The Mint cDNA synthesis kit, primed by a TRBC-specific oligonucleotide, was used to synthesize first-strand cDNA from all RNA. Following uracil-DNA glycosylase treatment, a first 18-cycle PCR with universal primers M1SS and BC2_uni_R was performed on all cDNA. On the study's bioinformatics: For normalization, 1 million high-quality reads were randomly selected from each sample, with every read carrying a distinct molecular identifier. Instead of being binned into consensus sequences, reads that shared molecular identifiers were thrown out. MiTCR, with a Q25 quality threshold and the strictest error-elimination algorithm, was used for CDR3 identification, clonotype clustering and error correction. Lower-bound total TCR beta diversity was estimated with a nonparametric unseen species model using Euler transformation. The public reads were run again by TCRdb, first through fastp at Q25 and then through MiXCR, and only productive beta chains were kept. Every distinct CDR3 protein forms one entry, paired with its most common genes and DNA. Here the V and J calls rest on TCRdb's processing, not on the authors' analysis. The sample table shows 1,300,000 or so distinct CDR3 sequences, and approximately 59% are seen once. 5.5% to 8% of the sample is taken by the ten largest.

The 39 donors, aged roughly 6 to 100 years, were systemically healthy Caucasian individuals from Russia. Roughly 9.5 milliliters of peripheral blood were drawn from each donor into EDTA-treated Vacutainer tubes. Ficoll-Paque density-gradient centrifugation was used to isolate PBMCs, with at least 6 million per sample. Trizol reagent was used to extract total RNA from PBMCs, with at least 5.5 micrograms per sample. For every donor, an aliquot of PBMCs went through flow cytometry to measure the percentages of naive CD45RAhigh/CD27high T cells. Details on this clonotype: Its antigen is unknown. Base quality data are lacking; no much larger clone is found one base away.

The germline V gene provides CDR1 MNHEY and CDR2 SVGAGI. Trimming takes 5 bases from V and 1 base from J, and the germline ends sit 13 bases apart. Inclusive of the bounding cysteine and phenylalanine, the CDR3 is 15 residues long. Just the 45-base CDR3 DNA is kept, in frame starting at base 1. Sequencing used blood. The chain joins TRBV6-5 to TRBJ2-3; tentative D gene TRBD1, with 6 bases matching. The receptor was derived from a man between 18 and 29 years old in good health. The CDR3: CASSPTGSRTDTQYF. The sequence in DNA is TGTGCCAGCAGTCCCACAGGGTCCCGCACAGATACGCAGTATTTT.